What follows are 29 T cell receptor beta chains derived from one specimen sequenced in a study of T-cell reconstitution after alpha-beta-depleted transplantation in children. As it was prepared, the TCRbeta library received unique molecular identifiers. TCRdb called the PCR reads again in MiXCR, with one record for every CDR3 protein. There are 400,000 to 550,000 distinct CDR3 sequences in the sample; under 12% occur only once, and 2% to 2.5% lies in the top ten. The specimen was PBMCs, collected before TCRalphabeta/CD19-depleted stem cell transplant. These receptors all come from a child under 10 years old with inherited bone marrow failure, due to receive a stem cell transplant.

This clonotype was recorded at least ten times. This chain links TRBV6-5 with TRBJ2-3; D remains unclear. Per the germline V gene, CDR1 is MNHEY and CDR2 is SVGAGI. The V end was cut by 2 bases, the J end by 4 bases, with 7 bases between. This CDR3 has 13 amino acids. CDR3 in DNA: TGTGCCAGCAGTTACATATTCTCAGATACGCAGTATTTT. This encodes CASSYIFSDTQYF.

This clonotype was observed at least ten times. V usage is TRBV29-1 and J usage is TRBJ2-3; D remains ambiguous. Germline V gives CDR1 SQVTM, CDR2 ANQGSEA. Trimming took off 1 base at V and 2 bases at J, with 7 bases between the two ends. The CDR3 consists of 13 residues. CDR3 amino acids: CSVEGRITDTQYF. CDR3 sequence (DNA): TGCAGCGTTGAAGGACGGATCACAGATACGCAGTATTTT.

This clonotype has ten or more counts. This chain links TRBV4-2 with TRBJ1-2; unclear D gene. The V and J ends lost 4 bases and 3 bases respectively, with 9 bases between them. This CDR3 spans 13 amino acids. Germline CDR1 LGHNA, CDR2 YNFKEQ. The CDR3 loop is CASSPGVDYGYTF. DNA for the CDR3: TGTGCCAGCAGCCCAGGAGTCGACTATGGCTACACCTTC.

This clonotype was seen at least ten times. The rearrangement joins TRBV4-3 to TRBJ2-6, with a tentative D call TRBD2 (5 bases). CDR3 length: 16 residues. Germline V CDR1 and CDR2: LGHNA, YSLEER. The V end lost 3 bases, the J end lost 0 bases, and 9 bases lay between the germline ends. Here the CDR3 reads CASSHKLGSGANVLTF. CDR3 DNA: TGCGCCAGCAGCCACAAACTAGGCTCTGGGGCCAACGTCCTGACTTTC.

This clonotype was counted at least ten times. CDR3 amino acids: CASSPTRSNIQYF. In DNA form, the CDR3 reads TGTGCCAGCAGTCCCACCCGATCAAACATTCAGTACTTC. The chain recombines TRBV6-1 with TRBJ2-4; D is unclear. The CDR3 extends over 13 amino acids. V shed 5 bases and J shed 6 bases, with 11 bases lying between them. CDR1 is MNHNS, CDR2 SASEGT, per germline.

This clonotype was recorded many times. This sequence joins TRBV20-1 and TRBJ1-4; D unclear. With 0 bases removed from V and 7 bases from J, the gap between germline ends came to 12 bases. This CDR3 comprises 14 residues. Germline values: CDR1 DFQATT, CDR2 SNEGSKA (reference sequence). In nucleotides, the CDR3 is TGCAGTGCTAGAGATAACGGGAAACCTGAAAAACTGTTTTTT. Protein sequence: CSARDNGKPEKLFF.

This clonotype was recorded at least ten times. This chain links TRBV2 with TRBJ2-1; no reliable D call. V shed 3 bases and J shed 0 bases, with 12 bases lying between them. The CDR3 is 16 residues long. Germline assignment: CDR1 SNHLY and CDR2 FYNNEI. CDR3 sequence (DNA): TGTGCCAGCAGTGACCCGACCAGGAGCTCCTACAATGAGCAGTTCTTC. Its protein is CASSDPTRSSYNEQFF.

This clonotype appeared a few times. This chain joins TRBV4-1 and TRBJ2-7; TRBD1 matches 7 bases. Germline CDR1 reads MGHRA; CDR2 reads YSYEKL. The J segment lost 2 bases and the V segment lost 8 bases, leaving 9 bases of the junction unmatched. The CDR3 consists of 14 residues. CDR3 region: CASALGTAAYEQYF. The CDR3 nucleotides read TGCGCCAGCGCCTTGGGGACAGCGGCCTACGAGCAGTACTTC.

This clonotype appeared many times. V gene TRBV6-1 combines with J gene TRBJ2-1; 8 positions match TRBD2. This CDR3 has 15 residues. The germline V gene has CDR1 MNHNS and CDR2 SASEGT. Losses at the gene ends were 6 bases for V and 7 bases for J; bases not matched to a gene: 11. The CDR3 bases are TGTGCCAGCAGAGCTAGGGGACTAGTCTGGAATGAGCAGTTCTTC. It is translated as CASRARGLVWNEQFF.

This clonotype occurred many times. The chain combines TRBV12-3 or TRBV12-4 with TRBJ2-7; tentative D call: TRBD1 (5 bases). The CDR3 runs to 15 residues. The ends were cut back, 3 bases at V and 2 bases at J, with 14 bases in the middle. CDR3 protein: CASSFAGHPTYEQYF. The CDR3 DNA sequence: TGTGCCAGCAGTTTCGCCGGACACCCAACCTACGAGCAGTACTTC.

Remarks on this clonotype: A much more abundant neighbour one base away suggests this may be a read error. The J gene is TRBJ1-2, the V gene TRBV28; D unclear. The CDR3 spans 16 residues. Germline-derived CDR1 and CDR2 are MDHEN and SYDVKM. V was clipped by 5 bases and J by 4 bases, with 20 bases between them. The CDR3 spells CASSTPGLGLLYGYTF. In DNA, the CDR3 is TGTGCCAGCAGTACACCAGGCCTAGGACTCCTCTATGGCTACACCTTC.

This clonotype was observed at least ten times. The rearrangement joins TRBV5-1 to TRBJ2-7; D is possibly TRBD1 (6 bases). Germline CDR1 SGHRS, CDR2 YFSETQ. The CDR3 runs 14 residues. Deletions cut 0 bases from V and 3 bases from J, with 10 bases between. The CDR3 nucleotides are TGCGCCAGCAGCTTGGACAGGGAGTTCTACGAGCAGTACTTC. Translating gives CASSLDREFYEQYF.

This clonotype was counted at least ten times. This chain connects TRBV6-1 to TRBJ2-6, with D unresolved. CDR3 length: 14 residues. V dropped 6 bases and J dropped 0 bases, with 6 bases sitting between them. The germline V gene has CDR1 MNHNS and CDR2 SASEGT. The CDR3 protein is CASSVNSGANVLTF. Here the CDR3 DNA reads TGTGCCAGCAGCGTAAACTCTGGGGCCAACGTCCTGACTTTC.

This clonotype was picked up many times. V is TRBV12-3 or TRBV12-4 and J is TRBJ1-2; 10 nucleotides agree with TRBD1. CDR3 size: 14 residues. The V and J ends lost 5 bases and 6 bases, in that order; junction bases with no gene match: 6. CDR3 loop: CASSTRGQGHGYTF. The CDR3 nucleotides are TGTGCCAGCAGTACCCGGGGACAGGGGCATGGCTACACCTTC.

The V and J genes are TRBV12-3 or TRBV12-4 and TRBJ1-5; 7 nucleotides match TRBD1. The CDR3 is 18 residues long. V lost 4 bases to trimming and J lost 4 bases; unmatched junction nucleotides: 16. The CDR3 is CASSSSPWDREENQPQHF. The CDR3 nucleotides are TGTGCCAGCAGTTCCTCCCCCTGGGACAGAGAAGAGAATCAGCCCCAGCATTTT.

Worth noting for this clonotype: A much larger clone lies a single base off, so this may be a read error. The chain employs TRBV5-1 and TRBJ2-7, with D perhaps matching TRBD2 (6 bases). The V gene's germline CDR1 is SGHRS and CDR2 YFSETQ. This CDR3 is built from 14 residues. Trimming left V 6 bases short and J 3 bases short, with 16 bases between. This CDR3 is CASNFDAGRYEQYF. As DNA, the CDR3 is TGCGCCAGCAACTTTGACGCGGGACGCTACGAGCAGTACTTC.

There are many counts of this clonotype. The genes are TRBV5-1 and TRBJ2-7; 8 nucleotides match TRBD2. Germline CDR1 and CDR2: SGHRS and YFSETQ. The length of the CDR3 is 14 residues. DNA for the CDR3: TGCGCCAGCAGCTTGGCGGGGGGGGAAAGCGGCCGGTCGGTC. Translated: CASSLAGGESGRSV.

A remark on this clonotype: A much larger clone lies one base from this, so it may be a read error. This sequence joins TRBV14 and TRBJ2-7; either TRBD1 or TRBD2 may supply D (5 bases each). Germline CDR1 and CDR2: SGHDN and FVKESK. CDR3 length: 17 residues. V lost 3 bases and J lost 3, with 21 bases in between. CDR3 amino acids: CASSHPNTGTMSYEQYF. The CDR3 DNA reads as TGTGCCAGCAGCCATCCTAATACCGGGACCATGAGCTACGAGCAGTACTTC.

Ten or more counts support this clonotype. This sequence joins TRBV29-1 and TRBJ2-2, with D maybe TRBD1 (5 bases). Germline V gives CDR1 SQVTM, CDR2 ANQGSEA. The CDR3 contains 13 residues. The ends were cut back, 4 bases at V and 0 bases at J, with 6 bases in the middle. DNA of the CDR3: TGCAGCGTTGCAGGGTCGAACACCGGGGAGCTGTTTTTT. The encoded protein is CSVAGSNTGELFF.

Details on this clonotype: One end of the junction does not line up with germline, which may come from a read error. The V gene is TRBV6-5, the J gene TRBJ1-2; D uncertain. The CDR3 extends over 13 amino acids. From germline, CDR1 is MNHEY and CDR2 SVGAGI. The CDR3 region has the DNA TGTGTCAGCAGTTACTCGCGGAACTATGGCTACACCTTC. It yields the protein CVSSYSRNYGYTF.

This clonotype was counted ten times or more. This chain uses TRBV2 with TRBJ1-1, with TRBD1 as a possible D gene (6 bases). Germline assignment: CDR1 SNHLY and CDR2 FYNNEI. Trimming pared 8 bases from V and 11 bases from J, leaving 15 bases between. The length of the CDR3 is 11 residues. The CDR3 here is CASLRGPMAFF. CDR3 in DNA: TGTGCCAGCTTGCGGGGGCCCATGGCTTTCTTT. Full variable domain (outside the CDR3, taken from reference TRBV2 and TRBJ1-1): EPEVTQTPSHQVTQMGQEVILRCVPISNHLYFYWYRQILGQKVEFLVSFYNNEISEKSEIFDDQFSVERPDGSNFTLKIRSTKLEDSAMYFCASLRGPMAFFGQGTRLTVV.

V and J are TRBV9 and TRBJ2-3, with a tentative D call TRBD1 (6 bases). Germline CDR1 is SGDLS and CDR2 is YYNGEE. The CDR3 is made up of 15 amino acids. V was cut by 2 bases and J by 4 bases, with 14 bases left in between. The CDR3 DNA reads as TGTGCCAGCAGCGTGGCAGGGGCGGGCGCAGATACGCAGTATTTT. Translated, it gives CASSVAGAGADTQYF.

This clonotype was detected ten times or more. The chain is built from TRBV7-6 and TRBJ2-5; TRBD2 aligns across 13 bases. V was pared by 2 bases and J by 5 bases, with 8 bases of the junction left unmatched. The CDR3 has 17 residues. Germline CDR1 is SGHVS and CDR2 is FNYEAQ. CDR3 residues: CASSLSTSGRAWETQYF. The CDR3 coding sequence is TGTGCCAGCAGCTTAAGCACTAGCGGGAGGGCCTGGGAGACCCAGTACTTC.

The chain has TRBV20-1 and TRBJ2-7; 7 nucleotides align to TRBD2. The CDR3 contains 16 residues. Germline V gene data show CDR1 as DFQATT and CDR2 as SNEGSKA (reference sequence). V dropped 1 base and J dropped 1; count of bases not matched to a gene: 10. The CDR3 nucleotides are TGCAGTGCTAGAGGTCTGGGGCTAGCGGATTCCTACGAGCAGTACTTC. Its protein product is CSARGLGLADSYEQYF.

V is TRBV9 and J is TRBJ2-7; maybe TRBD2 (6 bases). V was pared by 4 bases and J by 4 bases, with 18 bases between. The V gene's germline CDR1 is SGDLS and CDR2 YYNGEE. CDR3 length: 15 amino acids. CDR3 sequence: CASSPAGGTGYEQYF. The CDR3 nucleotides read TGTGCCAGCAGCCCAGCCGGGGGTACGGGGTACGAGCAGTACTTC.

This clonotype was picked up many times. V and J are TRBV28 and TRBJ2-7, with 12 positions matching TRBD2. With V trimmed by 2 bases and J by 5 bases, 4 bases remained unmatched. Germline assignment: CDR1 MDHEN and CDR2 SYDVKM. The CDR3 consists of 15 residues. CDR3 residues: CASSLTLAGGDEQYF. CDR3 in DNA: TGTGCCAGCAGTTTAACGCTAGCGGGAGGGGACGAGCAGTACTTC.

This clonotype was detected ten times or more. The rearrangement joins TRBV7-2 to TRBJ2-5; 14 positions match TRBD2. With 8 bases clipped from V and 2 bases from J, the junction kept 10 bases outside the gene matches. Germline CDR1 reads SGHTA; CDR2 reads FQGNSA. This CDR3 has 17 residues. The CDR3 DNA follows: TGTGCCAGCTCGACTAGCGGGAGGGAGGGCCGACAAGAGACCCAGTACTTC. Its protein is CASSTSGREGRQETQYF.

The V gene is TRBV18, the J gene TRBJ2-5, with TRBD2 identical over 16 bases. J gave up 5 bases and V 3 bases, and 15 bases lay outside the gene matches. Germline loops: CDR1 KGHSH, CDR2 LQKENI. The CDR3 is 20 amino acids. The CDR3 region is CASSPPRGTSGRARLETQYF. DNA of the CDR3: TGTGCCAGCTCACCGCCAAGGGGGACTAGCGGGAGGGCCCGACTTGAGACCCAGTACTTC.

This clonotype came up many times. V and J are TRBV5-6 and TRBJ1-1; D perhaps matches TRBD1 (6 bases). Between the trimmed V and J ends, which lost 0 bases and 11 bases, there was a span of 14 bases. Germline CDR1 is SGHDT and CDR2 is YYEEEE. There are 13 residues in the CDR3. Here the CDR3 reads CASSLDVTGSAFF. In DNA, the CDR3 is TGTGCCAGCAGCTTGGATGTTACAGGGTCTGCTTTCTTT.